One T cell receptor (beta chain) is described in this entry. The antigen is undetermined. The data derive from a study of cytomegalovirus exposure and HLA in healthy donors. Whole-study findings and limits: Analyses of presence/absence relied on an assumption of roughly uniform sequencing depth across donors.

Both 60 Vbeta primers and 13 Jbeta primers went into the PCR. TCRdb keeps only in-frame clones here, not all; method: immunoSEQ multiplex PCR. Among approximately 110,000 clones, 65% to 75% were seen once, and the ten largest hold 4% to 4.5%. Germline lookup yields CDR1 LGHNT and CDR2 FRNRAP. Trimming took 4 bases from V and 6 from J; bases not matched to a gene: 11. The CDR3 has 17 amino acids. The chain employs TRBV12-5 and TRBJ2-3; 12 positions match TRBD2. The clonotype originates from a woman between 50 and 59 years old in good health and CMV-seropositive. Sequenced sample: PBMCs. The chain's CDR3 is CASGSSPTTSGGDTQYF. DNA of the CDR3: TGTGCTAGTGGTTCATCCCCCACTACTAGCGGGGGGGATACGCAGTATTTT.